This T cell receptor beta chain emerged from a study of a mutant IDH1 vaccine in newly diagnosed glioma. Study background: Initiation of the vaccine course occurred 4-6 weeks after radiotherapy alone, or alongside temozolomide cycles. Regarding the study as a whole: Immune responses induced by the vaccine were seen in roughly 93% of patients, spanning multiple MHC alleles.

Trimming stripped 4 bases from V and 6 bases from J, with 24 bases between. The germline gives CDR1 WNHNN, CDR2 SYGVQD (reference sequence). The CDR3 consists of 17 residues. Libraries were prepared by immunoSEQ multiplex PCR; TCRdb keeps only in-frame clonotypes and omits some of them. The sample lists about 54,000 clones, approximately 87% seen once, with about 1.6% in the top ten. A note on this clone: Its antigen is not identified.

Time point here: week 35, safety follow-up. Each dose delivered 300 ug of mutant IDH1 20-mer peptide subcutaneously with imiquimod. The receptor's source is a man aged 35-49 years with glioma. V gene TRBV10-1 combines with J gene TRBJ1-1, with D unclear. The sample was PBMCs, taken from a glioma patient whose treatment included an IDH1 peptide vaccine. CDR3 sequence (DNA): TGCGCCAGCAGTGTAAAGGGTCGTTGTTTGTGGGCCTCTGAAGCTTTCTTT. This encodes CASSVKGRCLWASEAFF.